This TCR beta chain comes out of a study of beta chain features in type 1 diabetes. Remarks on this clone: Its antigen remains unknown.

The study, taken as a whole, reports: Because the template was cDNA, high-expressing cells might be over-represented. Type 1 diabetes patients had VDJ junctions that carried fewer insertions and more deletions. Type 1 diabetes patients had moderately but significantly shorter TCRB CDR3s in all four CD4+ subsets.

Isolated RNA was reverse transcribed in full, so expressed TCRB transcripts were sequenced. The protocol was immunoSEQ multiplex PCR, while the TCRdb copy is restricted to in-frame clones and leaves out a portion. The repertoire holds under 200,000 clones, with around 8% as singletons. Germline V lookup: CDR1 SQVTM, CDR2 ANQGSEA. The CDR3 totals 14 residues. The V and J ends lost 7 bases and 0 bases respectively, with 15 bases between them. The receptor was isolated from a woman between 18 and 30 years old with type 1 diabetes. The V gene is TRBV29-1, the J gene TRBJ1-1; the D gene is possibly TRBD1 (5 bases). Material: central memory CD4+ T cells from blood. This chain's CDR3 is CSARSSRVNTEAFF. The CDR3 nucleotides read TGCAGCGCCCGAAGTTCCAGGGTGAACACTGAAGCTTTCTTT. Variable domain in full (rest from reference TRBV29-1 and TRBJ1-1): SAVISQKPSRDICQRGTSLTIQCQVDSQVTMMFWYRQQPGQSLTLIATANQGSEATYESGFVIDKFPISRPNLTFSTLTVSNMSPEDSSIYLCSARSSRVNTEAFFGQGTRLTVV.